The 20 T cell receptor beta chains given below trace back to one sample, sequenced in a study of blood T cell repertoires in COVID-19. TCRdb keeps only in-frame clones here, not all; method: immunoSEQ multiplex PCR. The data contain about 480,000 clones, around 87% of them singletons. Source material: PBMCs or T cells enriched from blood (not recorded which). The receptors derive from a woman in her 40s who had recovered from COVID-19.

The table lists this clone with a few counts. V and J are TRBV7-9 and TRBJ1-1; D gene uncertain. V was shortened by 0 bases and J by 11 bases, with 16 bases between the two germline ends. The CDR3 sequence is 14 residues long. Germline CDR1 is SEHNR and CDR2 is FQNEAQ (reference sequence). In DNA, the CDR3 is TGTGCCAGCAGCTTAGCGTATATGGGAGGTTTGGCTTTCTTT. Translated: CASSLAYMGGLAFF.

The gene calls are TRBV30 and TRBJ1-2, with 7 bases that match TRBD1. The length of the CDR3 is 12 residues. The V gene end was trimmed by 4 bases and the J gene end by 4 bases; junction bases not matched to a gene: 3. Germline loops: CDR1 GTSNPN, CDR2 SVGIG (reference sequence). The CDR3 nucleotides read TGTGCCTGGAAAGGGGGCCCCTATGGCTACACCTTC. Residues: CAWKGGPYGYTF.

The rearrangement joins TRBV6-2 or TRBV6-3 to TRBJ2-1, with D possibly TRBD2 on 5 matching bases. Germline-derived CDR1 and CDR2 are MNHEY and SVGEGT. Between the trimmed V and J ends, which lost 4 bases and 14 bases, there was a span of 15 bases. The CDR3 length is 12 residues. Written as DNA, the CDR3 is TGTGCCAGCAGTTCCGGACTGCGGAATAAGTTCTTC. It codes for CASSSGLRNKFF.

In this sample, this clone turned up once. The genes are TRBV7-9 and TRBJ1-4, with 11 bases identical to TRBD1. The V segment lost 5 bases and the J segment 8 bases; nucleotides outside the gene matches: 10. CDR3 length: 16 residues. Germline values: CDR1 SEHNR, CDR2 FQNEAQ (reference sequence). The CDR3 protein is CASSTGTGGFEEKLFF. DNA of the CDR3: TGTGCCAGCAGCACCGGGACAGGGGGGTTTGAGGAAAAACTGTTTTTT.

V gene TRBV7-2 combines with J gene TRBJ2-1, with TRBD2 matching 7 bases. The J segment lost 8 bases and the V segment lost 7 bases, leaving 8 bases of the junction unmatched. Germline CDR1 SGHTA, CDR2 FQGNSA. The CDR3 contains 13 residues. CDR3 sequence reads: CASTQTSWDEQFF. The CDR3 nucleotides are TGTGCCAGCACCCAGACTAGCTGGGATGAGCAGTTCTTC.

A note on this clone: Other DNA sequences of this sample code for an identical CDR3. The DNA of the CDR3 is TGTGCCAGCAGTCAGGGGGCTGGGAACTATGGCTACACCTTC. Its protein is CASSQGAGNYGYTF. V is TRBV28 and J is TRBJ1-2, with 8 positions matching TRBD1. The CDR3 spans 14 residues. V was pared by 5 bases and J by 2 bases, with 4 bases of the junction left unmatched. Germline assignment: CDR1 MDHEN and CDR2 SYDVKM.

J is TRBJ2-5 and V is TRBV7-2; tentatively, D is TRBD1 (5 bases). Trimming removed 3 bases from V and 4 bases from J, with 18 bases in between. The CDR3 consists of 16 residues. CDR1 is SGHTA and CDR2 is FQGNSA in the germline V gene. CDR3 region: CASSFLHMSQGETQYF. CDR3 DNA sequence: TGTGCCAGCAGCTTCCTTCACATGTCGCAGGGAGAGACCCAGTACTTC.

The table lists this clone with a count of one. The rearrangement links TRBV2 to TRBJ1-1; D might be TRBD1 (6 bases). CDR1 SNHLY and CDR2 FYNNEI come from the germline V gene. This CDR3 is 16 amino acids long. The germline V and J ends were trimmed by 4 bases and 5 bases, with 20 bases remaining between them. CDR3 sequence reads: CASSVTEVRGATEAFF. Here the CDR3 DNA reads TGTGCCAGCAGTGTGACGGAGGTTCGGGGGGCGACTGAAGCTTTCTTT.

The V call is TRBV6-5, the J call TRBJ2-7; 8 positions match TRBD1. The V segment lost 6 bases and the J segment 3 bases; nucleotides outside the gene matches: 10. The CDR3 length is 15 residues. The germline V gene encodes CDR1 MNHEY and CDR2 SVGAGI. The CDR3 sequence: CASRADRVGYYEQYF. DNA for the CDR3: TGTGCCAGCAGAGCGGACAGGGTGGGATACTACGAGCAGTACTTC.

CDR3: CASSKVSAGTQGYGYTF. The CDR3 DNA is TGTGCCAGCAGTAAGGTCTCCGCAGGCACGCAGGGCTATGGCTACACCTTC. The chain recombines TRBV6-2 or TRBV6-3 with TRBJ1-2; D might be TRBD1 (5 bases). Germline V gene data show CDR1 as MNHEY and CDR2 as SVGEGT. V lost 5 bases to trimming and J lost 4 bases, with 23 bases between them. The CDR3 loop spans 17 amino acids.

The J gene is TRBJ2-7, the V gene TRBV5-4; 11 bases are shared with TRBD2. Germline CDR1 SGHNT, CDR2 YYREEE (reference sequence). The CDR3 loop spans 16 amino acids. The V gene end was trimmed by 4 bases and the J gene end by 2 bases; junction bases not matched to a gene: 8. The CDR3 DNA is TGTGCCAGCAGCCCCGGGACTAGCGGACCTACCTACGAGCAGTACTTC. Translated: CASSPGTSGPTYEQYF.

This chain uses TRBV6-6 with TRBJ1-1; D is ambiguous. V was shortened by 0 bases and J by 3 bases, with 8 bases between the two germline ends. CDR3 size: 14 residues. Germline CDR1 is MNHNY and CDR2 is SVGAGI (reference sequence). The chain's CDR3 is CASSYSTGYTEAFF. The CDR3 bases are TGTGCCAGCAGTTACTCTACCGGGTACACTGAAGCTTTCTTT.

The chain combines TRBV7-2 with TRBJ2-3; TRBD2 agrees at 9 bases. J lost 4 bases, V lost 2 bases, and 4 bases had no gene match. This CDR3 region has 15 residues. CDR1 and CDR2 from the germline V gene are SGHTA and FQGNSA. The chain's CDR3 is CASSLMREGSDTQYF. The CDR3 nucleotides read TGTGCCAGCAGCTTAATGCGGGAGGGCTCAGATACGCAGTATTTT.

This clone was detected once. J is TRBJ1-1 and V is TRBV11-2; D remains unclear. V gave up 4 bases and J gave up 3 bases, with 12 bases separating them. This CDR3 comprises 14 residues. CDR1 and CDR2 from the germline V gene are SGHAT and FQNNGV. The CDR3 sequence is CASSSFGSYTEAFF. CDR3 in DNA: TGTGCCAGCAGCTCGTTTGGCTCCTACACTGAAGCTTTCTTT.

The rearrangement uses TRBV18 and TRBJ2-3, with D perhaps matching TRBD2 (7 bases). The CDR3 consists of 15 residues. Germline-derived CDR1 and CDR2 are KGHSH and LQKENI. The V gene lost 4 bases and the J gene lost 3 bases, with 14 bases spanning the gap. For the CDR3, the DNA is TGTGCCAGCTCACACAGAGGGGGGGGGACAGATACGCAGTATTTT. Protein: CASSHRGGGTDTQYF.

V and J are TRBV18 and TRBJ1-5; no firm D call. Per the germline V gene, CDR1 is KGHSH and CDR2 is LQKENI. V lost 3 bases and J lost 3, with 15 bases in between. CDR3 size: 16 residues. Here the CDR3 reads CASSPVGPPDNQPQHF. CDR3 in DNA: TGTGCCAGCTCACCGGTTGGGCCCCCGGACAATCAGCCCCAGCATTTT.

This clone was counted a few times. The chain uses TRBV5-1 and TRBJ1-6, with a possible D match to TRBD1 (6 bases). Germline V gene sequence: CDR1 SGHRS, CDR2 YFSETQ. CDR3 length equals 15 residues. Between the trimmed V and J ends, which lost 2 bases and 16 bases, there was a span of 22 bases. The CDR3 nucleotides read TGCGCCAGCAGCTTAACCGGGACAACCGAAGGGGTACTCCACTTT. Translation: CASSLTGTTEGVLHF.

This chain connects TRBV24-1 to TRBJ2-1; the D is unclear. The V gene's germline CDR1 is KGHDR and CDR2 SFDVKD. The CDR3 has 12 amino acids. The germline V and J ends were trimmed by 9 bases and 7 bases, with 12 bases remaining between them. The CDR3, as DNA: TGTGCCACCGTCTCTAGTTCTAATGAGCAGTTCTTC. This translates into CATVSSSNEQFF.

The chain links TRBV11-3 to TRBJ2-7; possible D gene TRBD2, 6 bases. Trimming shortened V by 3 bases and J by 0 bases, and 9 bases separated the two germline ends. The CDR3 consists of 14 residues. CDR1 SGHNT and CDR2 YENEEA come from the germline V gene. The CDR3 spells CASSFSRGSYEQYF. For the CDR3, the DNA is TGTGCCAGCAGCTTCTCGCGGGGCTCCTACGAGCAGTACTTC.

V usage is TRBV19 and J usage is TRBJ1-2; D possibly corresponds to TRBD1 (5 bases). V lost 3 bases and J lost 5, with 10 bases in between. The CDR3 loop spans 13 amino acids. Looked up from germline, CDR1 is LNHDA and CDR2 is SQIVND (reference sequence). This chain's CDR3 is CASSILTEYGYTF. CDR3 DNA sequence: TGTGCCAGTAGTATCCTGACAGAGTATGGCTACACCTTC.